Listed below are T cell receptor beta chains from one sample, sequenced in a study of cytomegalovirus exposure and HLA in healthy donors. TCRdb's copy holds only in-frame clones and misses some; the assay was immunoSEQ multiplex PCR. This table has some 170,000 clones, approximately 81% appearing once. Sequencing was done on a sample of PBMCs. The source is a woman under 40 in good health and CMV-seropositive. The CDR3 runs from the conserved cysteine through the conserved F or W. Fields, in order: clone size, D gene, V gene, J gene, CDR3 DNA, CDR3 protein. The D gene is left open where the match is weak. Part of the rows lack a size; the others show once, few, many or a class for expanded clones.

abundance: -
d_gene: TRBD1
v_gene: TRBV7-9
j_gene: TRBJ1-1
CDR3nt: TGTTCCAGCAGCTTATGGACAGGCTTGAACACTGAAGCTTTCTTT
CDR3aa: CSSSLWTGLNTEAFF

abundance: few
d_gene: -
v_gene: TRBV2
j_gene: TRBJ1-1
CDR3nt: TGTGCCAGCAGTGAAGGGGGAGGTGACACTGAAGCTTTCTTT
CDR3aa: CASSEGGGDTEAFF

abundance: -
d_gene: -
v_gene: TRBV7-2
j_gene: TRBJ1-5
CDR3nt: TGTGCCAGCAGCTTAGCTAACAATCAGCCCCAGCATTTT
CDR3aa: CASSLANNQPQHF

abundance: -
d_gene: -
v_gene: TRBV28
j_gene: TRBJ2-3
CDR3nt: TGTGCCAGCTCGGGGAAGGGCACAGATACGCAGTATTTT
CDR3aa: CASSGKGTDTQYF

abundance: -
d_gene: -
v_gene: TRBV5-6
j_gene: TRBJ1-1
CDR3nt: TGTGCCAGCAGCTTGGATGGGACACTTCGTGAAGCTTTCTTT
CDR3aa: CASSLDGTLREAFF

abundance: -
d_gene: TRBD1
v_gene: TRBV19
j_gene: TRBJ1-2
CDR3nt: TGTGCCACCGGACAGGGGAACTATGGCTACACCTTC
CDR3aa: CATGQGNYGYTF

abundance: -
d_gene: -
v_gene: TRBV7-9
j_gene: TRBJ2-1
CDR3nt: TGTGCCAGCAGCTTAGGTGGACAGAACTACAATGAGCAGTTCTTC
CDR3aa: CASSLGGQNYNEQFF

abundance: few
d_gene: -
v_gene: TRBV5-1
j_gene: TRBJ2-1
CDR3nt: TGCGCCAGCAGCTTGGAATCTACGGGGTACAATGAGCAGTTCTTC
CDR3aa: CASSLESTGYNEQFF

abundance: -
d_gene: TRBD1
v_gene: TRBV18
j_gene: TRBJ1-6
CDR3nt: TGTGCCAGCTCACCACCGAATGGACAGGGTAATTCACCCCTCCACTTT
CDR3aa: CASSPPNGQGNSPLHF

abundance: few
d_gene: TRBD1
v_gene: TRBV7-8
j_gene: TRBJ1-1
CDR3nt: TGTGCCAGCAGCCCCAGACAGGGGGCAGGGAACACTGAAGCTTTCTTT
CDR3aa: CASSPRQGAGNTEAFF

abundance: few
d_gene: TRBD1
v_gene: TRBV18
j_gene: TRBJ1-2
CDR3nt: TGTGCCAGCTCACCACCGAGCAGGGGGCTCTATGGCTACACCTTC
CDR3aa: CASSPPSRGLYGYTF

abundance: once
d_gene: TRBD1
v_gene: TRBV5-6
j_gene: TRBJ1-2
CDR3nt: TGTGCCAGCAGCTTGCAGGGGGCGCTAATCTATGGCTACACCTTC
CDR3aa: CASSLQGALIYGYTF

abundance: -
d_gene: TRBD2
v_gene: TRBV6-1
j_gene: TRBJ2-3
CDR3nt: TGTGCCAGCAGTGGAACGGGGGGGCTGGCAGATACGCAGTATTTT
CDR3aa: CASSGTGGLADTQYF

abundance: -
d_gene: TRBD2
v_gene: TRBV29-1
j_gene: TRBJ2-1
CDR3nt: TGCAGCGTTGGGAATAGCGGGGGGGGACGCAATGAGCAGTTCTTC
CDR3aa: CSVGNSGGGRNEQFF

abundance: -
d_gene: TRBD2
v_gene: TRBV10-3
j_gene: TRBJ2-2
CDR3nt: TGTGCCACTCTAGCGGGCACAACCGGGGAGCTGTTTTTT
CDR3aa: CATLAGTTGELFF

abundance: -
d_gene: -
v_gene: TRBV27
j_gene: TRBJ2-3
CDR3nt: TGTGCCAGCAGCTCTACAGGGATTCGGACAGATACGCAGTATTTT
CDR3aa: CASSSTGIRTDTQYF

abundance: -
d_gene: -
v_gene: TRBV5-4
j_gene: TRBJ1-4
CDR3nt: TGTGCCAGCAGCTTGCGTGGACTAGGAGGAAAACTGTTTTTT
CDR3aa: CASSLRGLGGKLFF

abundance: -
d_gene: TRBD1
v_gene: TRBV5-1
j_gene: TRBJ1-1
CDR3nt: TGCGCCAGCAGCCGCGGGACAGCCGAGGGGCTCACTGAAGCTTTCTTT
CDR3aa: CASSRGTAEGLTEAFF

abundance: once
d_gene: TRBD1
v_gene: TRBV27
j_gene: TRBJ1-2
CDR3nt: TGTGCCAGCAGTTTACAGGGGGTCCCTAACTATGGCTACACCTTC
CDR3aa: CASSLQGVPNYGYTF

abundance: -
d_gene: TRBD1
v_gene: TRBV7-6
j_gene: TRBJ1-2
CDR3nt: TGTGCCAGCAGCCCTCTGGGGGACAGGGGTTTTGGCTACACCTTC
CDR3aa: CASSPLGDRGFGYTF

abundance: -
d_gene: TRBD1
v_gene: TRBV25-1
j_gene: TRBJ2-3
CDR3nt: TGTGCCAGCAGTGCAGCGACAGGGGACGCGCAGTATTTT
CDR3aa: CASSAATGDAQYF

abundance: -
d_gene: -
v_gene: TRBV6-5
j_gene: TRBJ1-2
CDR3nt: TGTGCCAGCAGGGCGGGGGGCAAAGGGGGCTACACCTTC
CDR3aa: CASRAGGKGGYTF

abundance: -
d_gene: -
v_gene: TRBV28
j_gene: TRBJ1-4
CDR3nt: TGTGCCAGCACCAGCTGGGGGGGGGAGGGAGGAGAAAAACTGTTTTTT
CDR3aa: CASTSWGGEGGEKLFF

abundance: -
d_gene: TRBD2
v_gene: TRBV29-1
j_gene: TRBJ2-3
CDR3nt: TGCAGCGTTTTAAGCGGGGGGAAACGTGTTTCTAGCACAGATACGCAGTATTTT
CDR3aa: CSVLSGGKRVSSTDTQYF

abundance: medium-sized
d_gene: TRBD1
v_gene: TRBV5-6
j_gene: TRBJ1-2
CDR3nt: TGTGCCAGCAACTTACAGGGGGCGGCTGGCTACACCTTC
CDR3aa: CASNLQGAAGYTF

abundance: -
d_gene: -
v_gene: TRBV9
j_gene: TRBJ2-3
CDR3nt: TGTGCCAGCAGCACCCAAAGAGGGGGGGGCCTGGATACGCAGTATTTT
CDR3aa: CASSTQRGGGLDTQYF

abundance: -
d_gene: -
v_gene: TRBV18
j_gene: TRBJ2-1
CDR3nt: TGTGCCAGCTCACCACCGGCAATCAATGAGCAGTTCTTC
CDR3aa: CASSPPAINEQFF

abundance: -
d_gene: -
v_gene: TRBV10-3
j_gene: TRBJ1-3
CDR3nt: TGTGCCATCAGTGAGTTCGGGGAGAGCTCTGGAAACACCATATATTTT
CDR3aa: CAISEFGESSGNTIYF

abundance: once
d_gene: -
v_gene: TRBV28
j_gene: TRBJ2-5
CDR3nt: TGTGCCAGCAGTTTATACTTTAATTCCGGGGAGACCCAGTACTTC
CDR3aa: CASSLYFNSGETQYF

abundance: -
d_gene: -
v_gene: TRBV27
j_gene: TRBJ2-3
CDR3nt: TGTGCCAGCAGTTTAAGGACAGTTAGCACAGATACGCAGTATTTT
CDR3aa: CASSLRTVSTDTQYF

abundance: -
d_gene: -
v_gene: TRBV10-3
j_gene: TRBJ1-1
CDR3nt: TGTGCCATCAGTGGGACAGCCTACTTTGGCACTGAAGCTTTCTTT
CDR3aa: CAISGTAYFGTEAFF

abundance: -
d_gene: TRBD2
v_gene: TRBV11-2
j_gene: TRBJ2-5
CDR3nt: TGTGCCACCAGCCGGGAGCGGGGGGGAGAGACCCAGTACTTC
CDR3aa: CATSRERGGETQYF

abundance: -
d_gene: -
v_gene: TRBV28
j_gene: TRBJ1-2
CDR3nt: TGTGCCAGCAGGCCAGGGGCAACTAAGGGCTACACCTTC
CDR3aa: CASRPGATKGYTF

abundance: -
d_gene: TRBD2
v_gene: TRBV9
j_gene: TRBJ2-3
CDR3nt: TGTGCCAGCAGCCCTAGGACTAGCGGTCCGCATACGCAGTATTTT
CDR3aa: CASSPRTSGPHTQYF

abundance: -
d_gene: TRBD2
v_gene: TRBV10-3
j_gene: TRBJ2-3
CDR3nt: TGTGCCATCAGTGAGTCGATGGGAGCTAGCGGATCAAGCACAGATACGCAGTATTTT
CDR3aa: CAISESMGASGSSTDTQYF

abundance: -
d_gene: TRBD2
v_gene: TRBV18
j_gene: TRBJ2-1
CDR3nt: TGTGCCAGCTCACCGACATACGGGGGGGAGGACAATGAGCAGTTCTTC
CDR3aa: CASSPTYGGEDNEQFF

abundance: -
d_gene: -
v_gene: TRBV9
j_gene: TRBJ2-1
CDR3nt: TGTGCCAGCAGCGTACGCGCTAGCTACAATGAGCAGTTCTTC
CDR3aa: CASSVRASYNEQFF

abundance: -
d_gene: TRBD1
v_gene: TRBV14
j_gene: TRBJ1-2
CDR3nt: TGTGCCAGCAGCCAAGATCGTAGAGGGGGCGCTAACTATGGCTACACCTTC
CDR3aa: CASSQDRRGGANYGYTF

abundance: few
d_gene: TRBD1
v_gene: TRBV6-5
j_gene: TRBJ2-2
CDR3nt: TGTGCCAGCAGGCGACAGGGTGATTCGGGGGAGCTGTTTTTT
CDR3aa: CASRRQGDSGELFF

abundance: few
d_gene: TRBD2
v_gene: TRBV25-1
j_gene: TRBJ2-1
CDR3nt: TGTGCCAGCAGTGATAGCGGGGGCCCGAACATGTACAATGAGCAGTTCTTC
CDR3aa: CASSDSGGPNMYNEQFF

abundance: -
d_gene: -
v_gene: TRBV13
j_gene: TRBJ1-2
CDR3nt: TGTGCCAGCAGCTTAGGGGGGACACCGTATGGCTACACCTTC
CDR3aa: CASSLGGTPYGYTF

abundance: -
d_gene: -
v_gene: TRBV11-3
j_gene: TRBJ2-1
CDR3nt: TGTGCCAGCAGCTTAGGCCTCAACAGGTTGGGTAGGATGGATGAGCAGTTCTTC
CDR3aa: CASSLGLNRLGRMDEQFF

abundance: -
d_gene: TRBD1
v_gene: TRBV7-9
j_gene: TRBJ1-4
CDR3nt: TGTGCCAGCGGGCCGACAGGGGGTAATGAAAAACTGTTTTTT
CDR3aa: CASGPTGGNEKLFF

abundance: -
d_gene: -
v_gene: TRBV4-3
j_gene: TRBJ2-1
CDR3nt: TGCGCCAGCAGCCGGGCAGGGGCCTACAATGAGCAGTTCTTC
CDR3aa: CASSRAGAYNEQFF

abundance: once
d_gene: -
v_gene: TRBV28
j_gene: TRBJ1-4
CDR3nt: TGTGCCAGCAAGCAAGGGGGGGGACATGAAAAACTGTTTTTT
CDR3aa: CASKQGGGHEKLFF

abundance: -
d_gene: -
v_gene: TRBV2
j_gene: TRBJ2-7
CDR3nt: TGTGCCAGCAGTGAGGGCGGGGAGCAGTACTTC
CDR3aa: CASSEGGEQYF

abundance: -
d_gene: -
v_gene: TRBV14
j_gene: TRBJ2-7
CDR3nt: TGTGCCAGCAGCCAAGATTTGGACAGAACCTACGAGCAGTACTTC
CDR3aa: CASSQDLDRTYEQYF

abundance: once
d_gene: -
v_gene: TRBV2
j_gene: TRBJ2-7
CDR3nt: TGTGCCAGCATGGGCACAACCTACGAGCAGTACTTC
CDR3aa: CASMGTTYEQYF

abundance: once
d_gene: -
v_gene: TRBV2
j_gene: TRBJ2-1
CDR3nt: TGTGCCAGCAGTGAGCGGGGCGCTCACAATGAGCAGTTCTTC
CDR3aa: CASSERGAHNEQFF

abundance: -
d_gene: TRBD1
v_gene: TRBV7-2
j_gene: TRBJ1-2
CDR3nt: TGTGCCAGCAGCTCAGGGGACAGGGGGGAGGGGGGCTACACCTTC
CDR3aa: CASSSGDRGEGGYTF

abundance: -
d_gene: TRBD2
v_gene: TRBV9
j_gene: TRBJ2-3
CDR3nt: TGTGCCAGCAGTGCCGGGACTAGGGGCCCAGATACGCAGTATTTT
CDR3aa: CASSAGTRGPDTQYF

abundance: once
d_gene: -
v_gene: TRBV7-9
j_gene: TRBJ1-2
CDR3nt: TGTGCCAGCAGCTTGGGCCAAAACTATGGCTACACCTTC
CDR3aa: CASSLGQNYGYTF

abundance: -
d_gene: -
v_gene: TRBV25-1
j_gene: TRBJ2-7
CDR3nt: TGTGCCAGCAGTGAGGAGCAGGGATTCCACGAGCAGTACTTC
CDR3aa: CASSEEQGFHEQYF

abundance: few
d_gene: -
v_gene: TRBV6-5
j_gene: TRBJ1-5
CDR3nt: TGTGCCAGCAGAGCGGGGGGGGGTGGTCAGCCCCAGCATTTT
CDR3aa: CASRAGGGGQPQHF